The clone carrying this T cell receptor beta chain showed up just once. Germline V CDR1 and CDR2: SGHAT, FQDESV (reference sequence). The J segment lost 2 bases and the V segment lost 5 bases, leaving 2 bases of the junction unmatched. The CDR3 covers 14 residues. The source of the sample is a study of control samples from healthy donors and cancer patients. Clones were sequenced by immunoSEQ multiplex PCR, and TCRdb holds only the in-frame ones, with some missing. The profile shows roughly 51,000 clones, roughly 87% of them singletons. The rearrangement links TRBV11-1 to TRBJ2-7, with 11 nucleotides matching TRBD1. Sequencing was performed on PBMCs. The TCR sequence derives from a man between 40 and 49 years old with colorectal cancer. The CDR3 coding sequence is TGTGCCAGCAGCGAGGACAGGGGGCCCTACGAGCAGTACTTC. This codes for CASSEDRGPYEQYF.